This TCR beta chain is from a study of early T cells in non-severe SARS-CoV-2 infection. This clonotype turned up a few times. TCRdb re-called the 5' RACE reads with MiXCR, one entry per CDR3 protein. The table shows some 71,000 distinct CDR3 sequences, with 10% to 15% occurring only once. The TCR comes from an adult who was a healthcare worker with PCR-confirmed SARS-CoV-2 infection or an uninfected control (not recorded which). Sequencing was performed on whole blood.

Here the CDR3 reads CAWSVQGIEQYF. The CDR3, as DNA: TGTGCCTGGAGTGTACAGGGCATCGAGCAGTACTTC. The gene calls are TRBV30 and TRBJ2-7, with TRBD1 as a possible D gene (6 bases). V was shortened by 0 bases and J by 6 bases, with 9 bases between the two germline ends. Germline loops: CDR1 GTSNPN, CDR2 SVGIG (reference sequence). The CDR3 loop spans 12 amino acids. The complete variable domain, with remaining parts taken from reference TRBV30 and TRBJ2-7, reads SQTIHQWPATLVQPVGSPLSLECTVEGTSNPNLYWYRQAAGRGLQLLFYSVGIGQISSEVPQNLSASRPQDRQFILSSKKLLLSDSGFYLCAWSVQGIEQYFGPGTRLTVT.